These 10 T cell receptor beta chains came from one sample sequenced in a study of cytomegalovirus exposure and HLA in healthy donors. Primers: 60 Vbeta forward and 13 Jbeta reverse. Method: immunoSEQ multiplex PCR; TCRdb's copy keeps in-frame clones and lacks some. The sample has around 92,000 clones, 65% to 75% seen once; the top ten hold 11% to 15%. The sequencing sample was made of PBMCs. These receptors came from a woman aged 70-85 years in good health and CMV-seropositive.

The V and J genes are TRBV14 and TRBJ2-7; 7 bases align to TRBD2. CDR3 length equals 14 residues. From germline, CDR1 is SGHDN and CDR2 FVKESK. Unmatched junction bases numbered 1, after V lost 2 bases and J lost 0 bases. CDR3 nucleotides: TGTGCCAGCAGCCAACGCGGGGGCTCCTACGAGCAGTACTTC. This translates into CASSQRGGSYEQYF.

Written as DNA, the CDR3 is TGTGCCAGCAGCTTGTTGGCAGGGGGCCTCGACGAGCAGTACTTC. It encodes CASSLLAGGLDEQYF. V is TRBV5-8 and J is TRBJ2-7; 8 nucleotides line up with TRBD1. The length of the CDR3 is 15 residues. Germline CDR1 is SGHTS and CDR2 is YDEGEE. V lost 1 base, J lost 5 bases, and 8 bases stayed unmatched.

V and J are TRBV7-3 and TRBJ2-3; TRBD2 might be the D (5 bases). Trimming stripped 5 bases from V and 3 bases from J, with 12 bases between. The CDR3 consists of 14 residues. CDR1 and CDR2 from the germline V gene are SGHTA and FQGTGA. CDR3 amino acids: CASSIRRGTDTQYF. For the CDR3, the DNA is TGTGCCAGCAGCATACGACGGGGAACAGATACGCAGTATTTT.

V usage is TRBV19 and J usage is TRBJ2-1, with 12 bases fitting TRBD2. Germline V gene sequence: CDR1 LNHDA, CDR2 SQIVND (reference sequence). The V and J ends lost 3 bases and 1 base, in that order; junction bases with no gene match: 7. The CDR3 has 18 residues. CDR3: CASSMSTSGSSSYNEQFF. CDR3 nucleotides: TGTGCCAGTAGTATGTCGACTAGCGGGAGCAGTTCCTACAATGAGCAGTTCTTC.

The chain joins TRBV5-1 to TRBJ2-2, with D tentatively TRBD1 (5 bases). Per germline, CDR1 SGHRS and CDR2 YFSETQ. Trimming took 0 bases from V and 2 from J, leaving 11 bases between them. The CDR3 sequence is 16 residues long. CDR3 coding DNA: TGCGCCAGCAGCTTGGGGACAAAAGTTAACACCGGGGAGCTGTTTTTT. This codes for CASSLGTKVNTGELFF.

The V gene is TRBV10-2, the J gene TRBJ2-1, with D hard to call. This CDR3 has 15 residues. Trimming took 0 bases from V and 7 from J, leaving 13 bases between them. Germline-derived CDR1 and CDR2 are WSHSY and SAAADI. CDR3 protein: CASSESASIRNEQFF. CDR3 nucleotide sequence: TGCGCCAGCAGTGAGTCCGCTAGTATCAGAAATGAGCAGTTCTTC.

The chain couples TRBV5-1 to TRBJ2-1; possible D gene TRBD1, 6 bases. Germline CDR1 reads SGHRS; CDR2 reads YFSETQ. Trimming removed 0 bases at V and 3 bases at J, with 19 bases between. This CDR3 region has 18 residues. CDR3 region: CASSLVAIGGQSYNEQFF. The DNA for the CDR3 is TGCGCCAGCAGCTTGGTGGCAATCGGAGGACAGAGCTACAATGAGCAGTTCTTC.

The chain uses TRBV27 and TRBJ2-3; TRBD2 agrees at 7 bases. This CDR3 contains 16 residues. Looked up from germline, CDR1 is MNHEY and CDR2 is SMNVEV (reference sequence). J gave up 2 bases and V 6 bases, and 11 bases lay outside the gene matches. CDR3 coding DNA: TGTGCCAGCAGACGGCCGGGAGGCCCGTCCACAGATACGCAGTATTTT. Its translation is CASRRPGGPSTDTQYF.

This clone was observed once. V usage is TRBV9 and J usage is TRBJ2-1; a weak D match, TRBD1 (5 bases). CDR3 size: 15 residues. The ends were cut back, 0 bases at V and 7 bases at J, with 14 bases in the middle. The germline V gene has CDR1 SGDLS and CDR2 YYNGEE. For the CDR3, the DNA is TGTGCCAGCAGCGTAGGTGGCAGGGCAACAAATGAGCAGTTCTTC. Amino acids: CASSVGGRATNEQFF.

This clone was seen only once. V gene TRBV6-4 combines with J gene TRBJ1-2; D call uncertain. The CDR3 sequence is 15 residues long. Trimming left V 5 bases short and J 0 bases short, with 13 bases between. The germline gives CDR1 MRHNA, CDR2 SNTAGT. The CDR3 nucleotides read TGTGCCAGCAGTCCAGAGGATGGTACTAACTATGGCTACACCTTC. Its protein product is CASSPEDGTNYGYTF.